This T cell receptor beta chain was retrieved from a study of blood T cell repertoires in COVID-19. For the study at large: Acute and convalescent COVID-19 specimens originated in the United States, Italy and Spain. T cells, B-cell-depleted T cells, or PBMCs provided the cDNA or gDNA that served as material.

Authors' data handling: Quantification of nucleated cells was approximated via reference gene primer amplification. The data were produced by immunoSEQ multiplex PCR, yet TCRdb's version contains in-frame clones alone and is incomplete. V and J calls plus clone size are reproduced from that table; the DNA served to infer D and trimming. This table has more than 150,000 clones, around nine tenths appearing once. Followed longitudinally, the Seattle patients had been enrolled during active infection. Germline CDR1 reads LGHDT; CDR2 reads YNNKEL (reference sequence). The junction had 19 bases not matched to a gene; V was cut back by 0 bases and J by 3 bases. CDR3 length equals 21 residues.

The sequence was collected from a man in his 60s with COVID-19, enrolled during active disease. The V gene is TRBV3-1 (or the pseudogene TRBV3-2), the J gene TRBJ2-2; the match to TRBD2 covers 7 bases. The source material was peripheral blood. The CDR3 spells CASSQDLVTAYTAGDTGELFF. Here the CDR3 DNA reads TGTGCCAGCAGCCAAGATCTAGTGACAGCGTACACCGCGGGGGACACCGGGGAGCTGTTTTTT.